These 31 T cell receptor beta chains share one sample of origin, sequenced in a study of CD8 T cells in Susac syndrome. The authors reverse transcribed roughly 0.5 to 1 ug RNA with random hexamers. One entry per CDR3 protein results from TCRdb running MiXCR on the immunoSEQ multiplex PCR reads. The top ten clones hold around 0.09% of a sample with over 150,000 distinct CDR3 sequences, approximately 93% of them seen once. Sequencing input: CD4+ T cells from PBMCs. The receptors here all came from a human donor with multiple sclerosis.

The rearrangement uses TRBV20-1 and TRBJ1-5, with 8 bases that match TRBD1. CDR3 length: 13 residues. CDR1 is DFQATT, CDR2 SNEGSKA, per germline (reference sequence). J gave up 8 bases and V 1 base, and 4 bases lay outside the gene matches. DNA for the CDR3: TGCAGTGCTAGAGGGACAGGGACAGAGCCCCAGCATTTT. The encoded protein is CSARGTGTEPQHF.

V is TRBV9 and J is TRBJ2-5, with D possibly being TRBD2 (6 bases). The germline CDR1 and CDR2 sequences are SGDLS and YYNGEE. Trimming stripped 2 bases from V and 5 bases from J, with 13 bases between. The CDR3 is made up of 14 amino acids. Here the CDR3 reads CASSVRASEETQYF. The CDR3 DNA reads as TGTGCCAGCAGCGTTAGGGCTAGCGAGGAGACCCAGTACTTC. Based on the CDR3 plus reference TRBV9 and TRBJ2-5, the full variable domain is DSGVTQTPKHLITATGQRVTLRCSPRSGDLSVYWYQQSLDQGLQFLIQYYNGEERAKGNILERFSAQQFPDLHSELNLSSLELGDSALYFCASSVRASEETQYFGPGTRLLVL.

This chain joins TRBV14 and TRBJ2-7, with a weak D call TRBD2 (5 bases). V was pared by 2 bases and J by 7 bases, with 12 bases between. Germline V gene data show CDR1 as SGHDN and CDR2 as FVKESK. The CDR3 runs to 13 residues. The CDR3 here is CASSQRVGREQYF. Here the CDR3 DNA reads TGTGCCAGCAGCCAAAGGGTAGGGAGAGAGCAGTACTTC. Complete variable domain (other parts from reference TRBV14 and TRBJ2-7): EAGVTQFPSHSVIEKGQTVTLRCDPISGHDNLYWYRRVMGKEIKFLLHFVKESKQDESGMPNNRFLAERTGGTYSTLKVQPAELEDSGVYFCASSQRVGREQYFGPGTRLTVT.

This rearrangement joins TRBV6-5 to TRBJ2-7, with 11 nucleotides matching TRBD1. V lost 4 bases, J lost 0 bases, and 2 bases stayed unmatched. CDR1 and CDR2 from the germline V gene are MNHEY and SVGAGI. The CDR3 consists of 15 residues. CDR3 loop: CASSSDRGPSYEQYF. In nucleotides, the CDR3 is TGTGCCAGCAGTTCGGACAGGGGGCCCTCCTACGAGCAGTACTTC.

The count of this clonotype is one. V gene TRBV28 combines with J gene TRBJ2-7; TRBD2 aligns across 8 bases. This CDR3 has 15 residues. The J segment lost 6 bases and the V segment lost 7 bases, leaving 14 bases of the junction unmatched. Germline V gene sequence: CDR1 MDHEN, CDR2 SYDVKM. The CDR3 sequence: CASTPPGTSLFEQYF. In DNA, the CDR3 is TGTGCCAGCACCCCTCCCGGGACTAGTCTCTTCGAGCAGTACTTC.

V usage is TRBV3-1 and J usage is TRBJ1-1, with TRBD1 as a possible D gene (5 bases). Looked up from germline, CDR1 is LGHDT and CDR2 is YNNKEL (reference sequence). CDR3 length equals 12 residues. Trimming removed 1 base at V and 11 bases at J, with 11 bases between. CDR3 amino acids: CASSQVGLAAFF. CDR3 DNA: TGTGCCAGCAGCCAAGTGGGGCTAGCGGCTTTCTTT. Variable domain in full (rest from reference TRBV3-1 and TRBJ1-1): DTAVSQTPKYLVTQMGNDKSIKCEQNLGHDTMYWYKQDSKKFLKIMFSYNNKELIINETVPNRFSPKSPDKAHLNLHINSLELGDSAVYFCASSQVGLAAFFGQGTRLTVV.

This chain connects TRBV24-1 to TRBJ1-1, with D perhaps matching TRBD1 (6 bases). This CDR3 spans 14 amino acids. Germline CDR1 KGHDR, CDR2 SFDVKD. V lost 6 bases, J lost 0 bases, and 10 bases lay in between. The CDR3: CATSSGTLNTEAFF. The DNA of the CDR3 is TGTGCCACCAGTTCCGGGACATTGAACACTGAAGCTTTCTTT.

The CDR3 DNA reads as TGTGCCAGCAGGGACAACTACGAGCAGTACTTC. Its protein product is CASRDNYEQYF. The chain links TRBV6-2 or TRBV6-3 to TRBJ2-7; TRBD1 is a possible D gene (5 bases). Germline V gene sequence: CDR1 MNHEY, CDR2 SVGEGT. The V and J ends lost 6 bases and 3 bases respectively, with 6 bases between them. The CDR3 sequence is 11 residues long.

Only one count was recorded for this clonotype. The J gene is TRBJ1-5, the V gene TRBV29-1; 7 bases agree with TRBD1. V dropped 3 bases and J dropped 6; count of bases not matched to a gene: 5. Germline loops: CDR1 SQVTM, CDR2 ANQGSEA. This CDR3 contains 13 residues. In DNA, the CDR3 is TGCAGCGTTGAGTTGCAGGGGGGTCAGCCCCAGCATTTT. Translated, it gives CSVELQGGQPQHF.

V usage is TRBV30 and J usage is TRBJ2-5; D might be TRBD2 (6 bases). The V end lost 2 bases, the J end lost 5 bases, and 9 bases lay between the germline ends. CDR1 and CDR2 from the germline V gene are GTSNPN and SVGIG (reference sequence). The CDR3 is 12 residues long. The CDR3 coding sequence is TGTGCCTGGAGTTCAAGCGGGGAGACCCAGTACTTC. This codes for CAWSSSGETQYF.

The chain joins TRBV6-6 to TRBJ1-6; D is unclear. The CDR3 contains 11 residues. The germline V gene encodes CDR1 MNHNY and CDR2 SVGAGI (reference sequence). V was cut by 9 bases and J by 7 bases, with 7 bases left in between. The CDR3 here is CASGANSPLHF. CDR3 DNA sequence: TGTGCCAGTGGAGCCAATTCACCCCTCCACTTT.

The chain carries TRBV28 and TRBJ2-7; TRBD1 agrees at 9 bases. Losses at the gene ends were 6 bases for V and 4 bases for J; bases not matched to a gene: 7. The CDR3 runs 14 residues. CDR1 is MDHEN, CDR2 SYDVKM, per germline. The CDR3 loop is CASSLPGQGYEQYF. Written as DNA, the CDR3 is TGTGCCAGCAGCCTACCGGGACAGGGTTACGAGCAGTACTTC.

J is TRBJ2-5 and V is TRBV12-3 or TRBV12-4, with D uncertain. Trimming took 3 bases from V and 3 from J, leaving 8 bases between them. CDR3 length: 13 amino acids. DNA for the CDR3: TGTGCCAGCAGTTTGGCAGCCAAAGAGACCCAGTACTTC. This encodes CASSLAAKETQYF.

The gene calls are TRBV30 and TRBJ1-1; D not resolved. V was pared by 7 bases and J by 6 bases, with 18 bases between. Germline CDR1 GTSNPN, CDR2 SVGIG (reference sequence). CDR3 length equals 13 residues. The CDR3 sequence is CALAGFLRAEAFF. The CDR3 coding sequence is TGTGCCTTAGCCGGATTTTTGAGGGCTGAAGCTTTCTTT.

In this sample, this clonotype turned up once. The chain is built from TRBV2 and TRBJ1-6; maybe TRBD1 (5 bases). Looked up from germline, CDR1 is SNHLY and CDR2 is FYNNEI. The CDR3 sequence is 16 residues long. V was pared by 4 bases and J by 6 bases, with 16 bases between. As DNA, the CDR3 is TGTGCCAGCAGTGTGCAGGGTTGGAGCCCTAATTCACCCCTCCACTTT. The encoded protein is CASSVQGWSPNSPLHF.

The gene calls are TRBV28 and TRBJ2-1; 8 bases line up with TRBD1. V was pared by 5 bases and J by 5 bases, with 8 bases of the junction left unmatched. Germline V gene lookup returns CDR1 MDHEN and CDR2 SYDVKM. The CDR3 sequence is 15 residues long. CDR3 region: CASSPWTGSDNEQFF. CDR3 nucleotides: TGTGCCAGCAGTCCTTGGACAGGGAGCGACAATGAGCAGTTCTTC.

The table lists this clonotype with a count of one. The chain combines TRBV6-2 or TRBV6-3 with TRBJ2-3, with 7 bases identical to TRBD2. The CDR3 totals 15 residues. Unmatched junction bases numbered 8, after V lost 6 bases and J lost 2 bases. Germline loops: CDR1 MNHEY, CDR2 SVGEGT. The CDR3 DNA follows: TGTGCCAGCAGCCACCCCAGCGGGAACACAGATACGCAGTATTTT. Protein sequence: CASSHPSGNTDTQYF.

The chain uses TRBV2 and TRBJ2-7; D perhaps matches TRBD2 (6 bases). The CDR3 is 13 amino acids. V lost 6 bases and J 1 base, leaving 10 bases between the germline ends. The germline CDR1 and CDR2 sequences are SNHLY and FYNNEI. DNA for the CDR3: TGTGCCAGCAGGAATAGCGGATCCTACGAGCAGTACTTC. It translates to CASRNSGSYEQYF.

This chain joins TRBV2 and TRBJ2-3, with D unresolved. The CDR3 runs to 13 residues. Germline values: CDR1 SNHLY, CDR2 FYNNEI. Between the trimmed V and J ends, which lost 4 bases and 2 bases, there was a span of 7 bases. The CDR3 nucleotides are TGTGCCAGCAGTGGAGACTTCACAGATACGCAGTATTTT. The encoded protein is CASSGDFTDTQYF.

V gene TRBV3-1 combines with J gene TRBJ1-5; unclear D gene. Germline lookup yields CDR1 LGHDT and CDR2 YNNKEL (reference sequence). Deletions cut 1 base from V and 4 bases from J, with 17 bases between. This CDR3 comprises 17 residues. This chain's CDR3 is CASSQGSRAGRNQPQHF. CDR3 DNA: TGTGCCAGCAGCCAAGGGTCTAGGGCGGGGAGGAATCAGCCCCAGCATTTT.

The V and J genes are TRBV6-2 or TRBV6-3 and TRBJ2-6, with TRBD2 matching over 11 bases. Germline CDR1 MNHEY, CDR2 SVGEGT. The V gene end was trimmed by 4 bases and the J gene end by 3 bases; junction bases not matched to a gene: 20. The CDR3 runs to 22 residues. CDR3 DNA sequence: TGTGCCAGCAGTTTCGCAACTATGGTTAGCGGGAGGGCGCCGCGTGGGGCCAACGTCCTGACTTTC. Protein sequence: CASSFATMVSGRAPRGANVLTF.

This rearrangement joins TRBV5-4 to TRBJ2-3, with 12 positions matching TRBD2. Germline V gene data show CDR1 as SGHNT and CDR2 as YYREEE (reference sequence). The CDR3 runs 15 residues. V lost 2 bases and J lost 5; bases outside the gene matches: 3. The CDR3 is CASSLELAGGDTQYF. CDR3 in DNA: TGTGCCAGCAGCTTAGAACTAGCGGGAGGAGATACGCAGTATTTT.

This clonotype was seen a few times. The chain carries TRBV18 and TRBJ2-7, with TRBD1 as a possible D gene (6 bases). The ends were cut back, 4 bases at V and 5 bases at J, with 12 bases in the middle. This CDR3 has 13 residues. The germline V gene encodes CDR1 KGHSH and CDR2 LQKENI. CDR3 coding DNA: TGTGCCAGCTCACAAAACAGGGCTGACGAGCAGTACTTC. It specifies CASSQNRADEQYF.

In DNA, the CDR3 is TGTGCCAGCAGTTACTCGAGCAGCGGATTAGCCAAAAACATTCAGTACTTC. It is translated as CASSYSSSGLAKNIQYF. The V call is TRBV6-5, the J call TRBJ2-4, with D possibly TRBD2 on 5 matching bases. Germline loops: CDR1 MNHEY, CDR2 SVGAGI. Trimming cost V 0 bases and J 0 bases, with 12 bases left between them. This CDR3 has 17 amino acids.

This chain uses TRBV30 with TRBJ2-2; 8 nucleotides agree with TRBD2. V lost 2 bases and J lost 7; bases outside the gene matches: 9. The CDR3 loop spans 15 amino acids. Germline loops: CDR1 GTSNPN, CDR2 SVGIG (reference sequence). The CDR3 sequence: CAWSTGTRRGGELFF. The CDR3 DNA follows: TGTGCCTGGAGTACCGGGACTAGGCGGGGCGGGGAGCTGTTTTTT.

The chain combines TRBV1 with TRBJ2-3; the D call of TRBD2 is as the table states it, not checked on the DNA. TRBV1 is recorded as a pseudogene. The CDR3 loop spans 20 amino acids. The CDR3: CTSSRKGLAKRPRSTDTQYF. In nucleotides, the CDR3 is TGCACCAGCAGCCGGAAGGGCCTAGCGAAGCGTCCCCGAAGCACAGATACGCAGTATTTT.

The chain is built from TRBV3-1 and TRBJ2-5; 12 nucleotides align to TRBD2. The length of the CDR3 is 15 residues. The V and J ends lost 4 bases and 4 bases, in that order; junction bases with no gene match: 4. CDR1 and CDR2 (germline): LGHDT, YNNKEL (reference sequence). The CDR3 DNA follows: TGTGCCAGCAGCCTCCGACTAGCGGGAGTAGAGACCCAGTACTTC. Residues: CASSLRLAGVETQYF.

V gene TRBV5-4 combines with J gene TRBJ2-1; TRBD2 might be the D (5 bases). Germline-derived CDR1 and CDR2 are SGHNT and YYREEE (reference sequence). Trimming cost V 4 bases and J 0 bases, with 14 bases left between them. This CDR3 comprises 16 residues. This chain's CDR3 is CASSQQTGSSYNEQFF. The DNA of the CDR3 is TGTGCCAGCAGCCAACAGACGGGGAGCTCCTACAATGAGCAGTTCTTC.

V is TRBV27 and J is TRBJ2-7; D unclear. The CDR3 is made up of 14 amino acids. Trimming cost V 4 bases and J 4 bases, with 14 bases left between them. Germline V CDR1 and CDR2: MNHEY, SMNVEV (reference sequence). Here the CDR3 DNA reads TGTGCCAGCAGTTCCCGGACCCCGCCGTACGAGCAGTACTTC. Translated: CASSSRTPPYEQYF.

The chain carries TRBV6-5 and TRBJ1-2; D unclear. Germline V CDR1 and CDR2: MNHEY, SVGAGI. V was clipped by 3 bases and J by 4 bases, with 12 bases between them. CDR3 length equals 14 residues. CDR3 in amino acids: CASSYGGHSYGYTF. The CDR3 coding sequence is TGTGCCAGCAGTTATGGAGGGCACTCCTATGGCTACACCTTC.

The rearrangement uses TRBV20-1 and TRBJ1-6; the D is unclear. Looked up from germline, CDR1 is DFQATT and CDR2 is SNEGSKA (reference sequence). The CDR3 length is 15 residues. With 1 base removed from V and 0 bases from J, the gap between germline ends came to 7 bases. The CDR3 nucleotides read TGCAGTGCTAGAGTGCAGAGCTCCTATAATTCACCCCTCCACTTT. This codes for CSARVQSSYNSPLHF.